Listed below are T cell receptor beta chains from one sample, sequenced in a study of response to subunit inactivated influenza vaccine. From the RT-PCR reads, TCRdb called clonotypes with MiXCR, one entry per CDR3 protein. The table records 860,000 or so distinct CDR3 sequences, about 20% of them present only once. The sequences come from PBMCs from blood, collected about 5 days after vaccination. The receptors were sampled from a man aged 45-65 years who received an inactivated influenza vaccine. CDR3s include the opening cysteine and the closing phenylalanine or tryptophan. Fields, in order: CDR3 DNA, CDR3 protein, clone size, D gene, V gene, J gene. A D gene is named only where the DNA matches it firmly. Only some rows state a clone size, as once, few, many or a class for expanded clones.

CDR3nt: TGTGCCACCAGCAGGACACTGACTAGCCCGGGGGGTAATGAGCAGTTCTTC; CDR3aa: CATSRTLTSPGGNEQFF; abundance: NA; d_gene: TRBD2; v_gene: TRBV15; j_gene: TRBJ2-1
CDR3nt: TGTGCCACCAGCAGGGAGGGCTTTGAAGCTTTCTTT; CDR3aa: CATSREGFEAFF; abundance: few; d_gene: NA; v_gene: TRBV15; j_gene: TRBJ1-1
CDR3nt: TGTGCCAGCAGCACCCCACTAGCGAGGGAAGAGACCCAGTACTTC; CDR3aa: CASSTPLAREETQYF; abundance: few; d_gene: TRBD2; v_gene: TRBV7-9; j_gene: TRBJ2-5
CDR3nt: TGTGCCAGCAGCTCGGGACTAGCGGGGGAAAACATTCAGTACTTC; CDR3aa: CASSSGLAGENIQYF; abundance: many; d_gene: TRBD2; v_gene: TRBV12-3/TRBV12-4; j_gene: TRBJ2-4
CDR3nt: TGTGCCAGCAGCTTGGTGTGGGAGCGCGAAGAGACCCAGTACTTC; CDR3aa: CASSLVWEREETQYF; abundance: few; d_gene: NA; v_gene: TRBV5-5; j_gene: TRBJ2-5
CDR3nt: TGCGCCAGCAGCCAGAGGGGACCTCGCCCCACAGATACGCAGTATTTT; CDR3aa: CASSQRGPRPTDTQYF; abundance: NA; d_gene: NA; v_gene: TRBV4-3; j_gene: TRBJ2-3
CDR3nt: TGTGCCAGCAGCCTCCGGGACCCGCCCTACGAGCAGTACTTC; CDR3aa: CASSLRDPPYEQYF; abundance: NA; d_gene: NA; v_gene: TRBV5-8; j_gene: TRBJ2-7
CDR3nt: TGCGCCAGCAGCCCCTTTAGGGAAAACTACAATGAGCAGTTCTTC; CDR3aa: CASSPFRENYNEQFF; abundance: NA; d_gene: NA; v_gene: TRBV5-1; j_gene: TRBJ2-1
CDR3nt: TGCGCCAGCAGCTCCGGGACTAGCGGGAGGGCCTCGGAGACCCAGTACTTC; CDR3aa: CASSSGTSGRASETQYF; abundance: few; d_gene: TRBD2; v_gene: TRBV5-1; j_gene: TRBJ2-5
CDR3nt: TGTGCCACCTCCCAGGAGGCGCCTTGGACATACGAGCAGTACTTC; CDR3aa: CATSQEAPWTYEQYF; abundance: NA; d_gene: NA; v_gene: TRBV3-1; j_gene: TRBJ2-7
CDR3nt: TGTGCCAGCAGCGCGGACTCGGCCCCCACAGATACGCAGTATTTT; CDR3aa: CASSADSAPTDTQYF; abundance: many; d_gene: NA; v_gene: TRBV7-2; j_gene: TRBJ2-3
CDR3nt: TGTGCCAGCAGTTTACGGACGGAGAATCAGCCCCAGCATTTT; CDR3aa: CASSLRTENQPQHF; abundance: NA; d_gene: NA; v_gene: TRBV28; j_gene: TRBJ1-5
CDR3nt: TGCAGTGCTGAACCGGGACTAGCGGTAGATACGCAGTATTTT; CDR3aa: CSAEPGLAVDTQYF; abundance: NA; d_gene: TRBD2; v_gene: TRBV20-1; j_gene: TRBJ2-3
CDR3nt: TGTGCCAGCACGCGGGAGAGAGAGACTAGCACAGATACGCAGTATTTT; CDR3aa: CASTRERETSTDTQYF; abundance: few; d_gene: TRBD2; v_gene: TRBV11-2; j_gene: TRBJ2-3
CDR3nt: TGCAGTGGTAGAGGTATAGCGGGGAGCTTTGCAGGCGAGCAGTACTTC; CDR3aa: CSGRGIAGSFAGEQYF; abundance: NA; d_gene: TRBD2; v_gene: TRBV20-1; j_gene: TRBJ2-7
CDR3nt: TGCAGTGCTAGAGATCGAACTAGCGGTTTTTCCTACAATGAGCAGTTCTTC; CDR3aa: CSARDRTSGFSYNEQFF; abundance: NA; d_gene: TRBD2; v_gene: TRBV20-1; j_gene: TRBJ2-1
CDR3nt: TGCAGTGCTAGGCCCCAGGTCAGAACCGTTGGCGGCTACACCTTC; CDR3aa: CSARPQVRTVGGYTF; abundance: NA; d_gene: NA; v_gene: TRBV20-1; j_gene: TRBJ1-2
CDR3nt: TGTGCCAGCAGCTTGGGCCGGGGAGAGGCTTTCTTT; CDR3aa: CASSLGRGEAFF; abundance: NA; d_gene: NA; v_gene: TRBV7-9; j_gene: TRBJ1-1
CDR3nt: TGTGCCACCAGTGATCCTGGACAGCAGGAAAAACTGTTTTTT; CDR3aa: CATSDPGQQEKLFF; abundance: NA; d_gene: NA; v_gene: TRBV24-1; j_gene: TRBJ1-4
CDR3nt: TGTGCCAGCAGCCAATCTTTCCAGGGCTATGGCTACACCTTC; CDR3aa: CASSQSFQGYGYTF; abundance: few; d_gene: NA; v_gene: TRBV4-2; j_gene: TRBJ1-2
CDR3nt: TGTGCCAGCAGTTTAGCGCGCGGGAGGGTCTCAGATACGCAGTATTTT; CDR3aa: CASSLARGRVSDTQYF; abundance: NA; d_gene: TRBD2; v_gene: TRBV12-3/TRBV12-4; j_gene: TRBJ2-3
CDR3nt: TGTGCCAGCAGCTTGGCTGAGGGGGAGACCCAGTACTTC; CDR3aa: CASSLAEGETQYF; abundance: few; d_gene: NA; v_gene: TRBV5-5; j_gene: TRBJ2-5
CDR3nt: TGCAGTGCCCCCAGGGGGACTTCCACCTACGAGCAGTACTTC; CDR3aa: CSAPRGTSTYEQYF; abundance: NA; d_gene: NA; v_gene: TRBV20-1; j_gene: TRBJ2-7
CDR3nt: TGTGCCAGCAGCAGCTACGGACAGATTTATGGCTACACCTTC; CDR3aa: CASSSYGQIYGYTF; abundance: few; d_gene: NA; v_gene: TRBV7-9; j_gene: TRBJ1-2
CDR3nt: TGTGCCAGCAGCCAAGAGGATGGCATTAATAGCAATCAGCCCCAGCATTTT; CDR3aa: CASSQEDGINSNQPQHF; abundance: many; d_gene: NA; v_gene: TRBV4-2; j_gene: TRBJ1-5
CDR3nt: TGCGCCAGCAGCCAGGGCCCAATACACACCTACGAGCAGTACTTC; CDR3aa: CASSQGPIHTYEQYF; abundance: few; d_gene: NA; v_gene: TRBV4-3; j_gene: TRBJ2-7
CDR3nt: TGTGCCAGCAGCTTATTAGGGCGCCCGTTCTTC; CDR3aa: CASSLLGRPFF; abundance: NA; d_gene: NA; v_gene: TRBV7-2; j_gene: TRBJ2-1
CDR3nt: TGCAGTGCTAGAGACTCACAGTCCCTCAATGGCTACACCTTC; CDR3aa: CSARDSQSLNGYTF; abundance: few; d_gene: NA; v_gene: TRBV20-1; j_gene: TRBJ1-2
CDR3nt: TGTGCCAGCAGTTACTCGACAGGGGGGACTGAAGCTTTCTTT; CDR3aa: CASSYSTGGTEAFF; abundance: NA; d_gene: TRBD1; v_gene: TRBV6-5; j_gene: TRBJ1-1
CDR3nt: TGTGCCAGCAGCCCTAAACGGACAGGAGGGACTGAAGCTTTCTTT; CDR3aa: CASSPKRTGGTEAFF; abundance: NA; d_gene: TRBD1; v_gene: TRBV6-1; j_gene: TRBJ1-1
CDR3nt: TGTGCCAGCAGCCAAGATCTGCAGACCCAGTACTTC; CDR3aa: CASSQDLQTQYF; abundance: NA; d_gene: NA; v_gene: TRBV3-1; j_gene: TRBJ2-5
CDR3nt: TGTGCCAGCGGGATCTCCGGGACGAACTACGAGCAGTACTTC; CDR3aa: CASGISGTNYEQYF; abundance: NA; d_gene: NA; v_gene: TRBV12-3/TRBV12-4; j_gene: TRBJ2-7
CDR3nt: TGCGCCAGCAGCCAAGATTGGGTCAGGGGTTATGGCTACACCTTC; CDR3aa: CASSQDWVRGYGYTF; abundance: NA; d_gene: NA; v_gene: TRBV4-1; j_gene: TRBJ1-2
CDR3nt: TGCAGTGTTAGGACAGGGGCCTACGAGCAGTACTTC; CDR3aa: CSVRTGAYEQYF; abundance: few; d_gene: TRBD1; v_gene: TRBV20-1; j_gene: TRBJ2-7
CDR3nt: TGCGCCAGCAGCTTGGCCCAGGTATCCCAAGAGACCCAGTACTTC; CDR3aa: CASSLAQVSQETQYF; abundance: few; d_gene: NA; v_gene: TRBV5-1; j_gene: TRBJ2-5
CDR3nt: TGTGCCAGCAGCCGGTCCTACGGCTACGAGCAGTACTTC; CDR3aa: CASSRSYGYEQYF; abundance: many; d_gene: NA; v_gene: TRBV7-2; j_gene: TRBJ2-7
CDR3nt: TGTGCCAGCAGTGACTCGAATGGGGGGATTGAGTATTTT; CDR3aa: CASSDSNGGIEYF; abundance: few; d_gene: NA; v_gene: TRBV6-4; j_gene: TRBJ2-3
CDR3nt: TGTGCCAGCAGCTTAGTTATCCTAGCGGGATTCTCCGGATCCGAGCAGTACTTC; CDR3aa: CASSLVILAGFSGSEQYF; abundance: NA; d_gene: TRBD2; v_gene: TRBV7-8; j_gene: TRBJ2-7